The 19 T cell receptor beta chains below all came from one sample that was sequenced in a study of cytomegalovirus exposure and HLA in healthy donors. Repertoires were generated with immunoSEQ multiplex PCR, while TCRdb's copy carries only in-frame clones and drops some. The sample carries roughly 150,000 clones, 80% to 90% recorded once. The specimen was PBMCs. The receptors were gathered from a woman in her late teens or twenties in good health and CMV-seronegative.

This clone was observed a few times. This rearrangement joins TRBV19 to TRBJ1-5, with D perhaps TRBD1 (6 bases). V lost 8 bases and J lost 4, with 12 bases in between. Germline values: CDR1 LNHDA, CDR2 SQIVND (reference sequence). This CDR3 has 13 residues. The CDR3 DNA is TGTGCCAGTGGGTATCAGGGGAATCAGCCCCAGCATTTT. Its protein product is CASGYQGNQPQHF.

The genes are TRBV6-5 and TRBJ2-1; 7 bases align to TRBD1. CDR1 and CDR2 from the germline V gene are MNHEY and SVGAGI. The CDR3 has 15 amino acids. V shed 7 bases, J shed 7 bases, and the junction held 13 bases outside the gene matches. CDR3 in amino acids: CASTPNQKGANEQFF. CDR3 coding DNA: TGTGCCAGCACCCCAAACCAAAAGGGGGCGAATGAGCAGTTCTTC.

This clone was seen just once. The genes are TRBV4-3 and TRBJ2-3; TRBD2 matches 7 bases. The V and J ends lost 4 bases and 6 bases, in that order; junction bases with no gene match: 4. CDR3 length equals 13 residues. Germline V CDR1 and CDR2: LGHNA, YSLEER. The CDR3 DNA is TGCGCCAGCAGCCTAGGGCGGGAGGATACGCAGTATTTT. As protein: CASSLGREDTQYF.

The chain carries TRBV7-2 and TRBJ2-7, with 7 bases aligning to TRBD1. CDR1 SGHTA and CDR2 FQGNSA come from the germline V gene. This CDR3 spans 16 amino acids. J lost 7 bases, V lost 1 base, and 13 bases had no gene match. CDR3 in amino acids: CASSLEVVRGIGEQYF. As DNA, the CDR3 is TGTGCCAGCAGCTTAGAAGTGGTCAGGGGGATTGGAGAGCAGTACTTC.

Only one count was recorded for this clone. This chain links TRBV9 with TRBJ2-7; D is unresolved. Trimming pared 2 bases from V and 0 bases from J, leaving 9 bases between. The CDR3 length is 14 residues. The germline V gene encodes CDR1 SGDLS and CDR2 YYNGEE. The CDR3 loop reads CASSVGPPSYEQYF. In nucleotides, the CDR3 is TGTGCCAGCAGCGTGGGCCCCCCCTCCTACGAGCAGTACTTC.

The chain has TRBV2 and TRBJ1-4, with D tentatively TRBD1 (6 bases). The CDR3 consists of 15 residues. Germline values: CDR1 SNHLY, CDR2 FYNNEI. V lost 6 bases, J lost 5 bases, and 16 bases lay in between. The CDR3 spells CASRGQPTNNEKLFF. CDR3 DNA sequence: TGTGCCAGCAGAGGACAGCCAACAAACAATGAAAAACTGTTTTTT.

The chain uses TRBV2 and TRBJ2-5; D gene unclear. Germline values: CDR1 SNHLY, CDR2 FYNNEI. V lost 8 bases and J lost 1, with 5 bases in between. CDR3 length equals 11 residues. The CDR3 coding sequence is TGTGCCAGCCAGGCCCAAGAGACCCAGTACTTC. Translation gives CASQAQETQYF.

The CDR3 DNA follows: TGTGCCAGCAGCTTAGTTTCAGGGGTCTTTAGGGGAGATACGCAGTATTTT. It translates to CASSLVSGVFRGDTQYF. The chain carries TRBV11-2 and TRBJ2-3; D perhaps matches TRBD1 (6 bases). V lost 1 base and J lost 5, with 19 bases in between. Germline V gene lookup returns CDR1 SGHAT and CDR2 FQNNGV. This CDR3 contains 17 residues. The complete variable domain, with remaining parts taken from reference TRBV11-2 and TRBJ2-3, reads EAGVAQSPRYKIIEKRQSVAFWCNPISGHATLYWYQQILGQGPKLLIQFQNNGVVDDSQLPKDRFSAERLKGVDSTLKIQPAKLEDSAVYLCASSLVSGVFRGDTQYFGPGTRLTVL.

This chain uses TRBV6-5 with TRBJ2-2; D is perhaps TRBD2 (5 bases). The CDR3 is 16 amino acids. Trimming pared 2 bases from V and 0 bases from J, leaving 10 bases between. Germline V gene sequence: CDR1 MNHEY, CDR2 SVGAGI. The CDR3 DNA reads TGTGCCAGCAGTTACCGGGATTTCGCGAACACCGGGGAGCTGTTTTTT. It encodes CASSYRDFANTGELFF.

The CDR3 protein is CASSDGGEDTGELFF. In DNA form, the CDR3 reads TGTGCCAGCAGTGACGGGGGCGAGGACACCGGGGAGCTGTTTTTT. The rearrangement joins TRBV6-4 to TRBJ2-2; TRBD1 might be the D (6 bases). The germline CDR1 and CDR2 sequences are MRHNA and SNTAGT. The V end was cut by 2 bases, the J end by 3 bases, with 10 bases between. This CDR3 is built from 15 residues.

The chain uses TRBV19 and TRBJ1-2; D remains ambiguous. Germline V CDR1 and CDR2: LNHDA, SQIVND (reference sequence). The CDR3 spans 16 residues. With 3 bases removed from V and 5 bases from J, the gap between germline ends came to 19 bases. This CDR3 is CASSIRARRLPYGYTF. The CDR3 nucleotides are TGTGCCAGTAGTATCAGAGCCCGACGACTGCCGTATGGCTACACCTTC.

This chain joins TRBV29-1 and TRBJ2-7; the D is unclear. CDR3 length: 13 amino acids. In germline, CDR1 is SQVTM, CDR2 ANQGSEA. Trimming took off 1 base at V and 5 bases at J, with 12 bases between the two ends. The CDR3 region is CSVEGLERNEQYF. The CDR3 DNA reads as TGCAGCGTTGAAGGACTCGAGAGGAACGAGCAGTACTTC.

The J gene is TRBJ1-5, the V gene TRBV28; 8 bases are shared with TRBD1. After removal of 5 bases from V and 2 bases from J, the junction contained 8 bases not matched to a gene. Germline CDR1 is MDHEN and CDR2 is SYDVKM. The CDR3 contains 16 residues. The chain's CDR3 is CASSRTDRAGNQPQHF. DNA of the CDR3: TGTGCCAGCAGTCGAACGGACAGGGCTGGCAATCAGCCCCAGCATTTT.

This clone has a single count. The chain uses TRBV5-1 and TRBJ2-1, with 8 bases that match TRBD2. V lost 1 base to trimming and J lost 1 base; unmatched junction nucleotides: 1. Germline assignment: CDR1 SGHRS and CDR2 YFSETQ. This CDR3 spans 15 amino acids. As DNA, the CDR3 is TGCGCCAGCAGCTTGACTAGCGGATCCTACAATGAGCAGTTCTTC. Translating gives CASSLTSGSYNEQFF.

The chain employs TRBV19 and TRBJ1-1, with a possible D match to TRBD1 (5 bases). The CDR3 has 13 amino acids. The germline gives CDR1 LNHDA, CDR2 SQIVND (reference sequence). V gave up 10 bases and J gave up 5 bases, with 17 bases separating them. CDR3 bases: TGTGCCACCCTAAGATTGGGGGGGACTGAAGCTTTCTTT. Translating gives CATLRLGGTEAFF.

This clone was seen a handful of times. The rearrangement uses TRBV7-9 and TRBJ2-5; TRBD2 aligns across 8 bases. The ends lost 5 bases at V and 1 base at J; junction bases unmatched: 6. Germline V gives CDR1 SEHNR, CDR2 FQNEAQ (reference sequence). This CDR3 has 15 residues. The CDR3 here is CASSPSGTSQETQYF. As DNA, the CDR3 is TGTGCCAGCAGCCCCTCCGGGACTAGCCAAGAGACCCAGTACTTC.

This clone was counted only a few times. This chain links TRBV15 with TRBJ2-5; 11 bases line up with TRBD1. The CDR3 spans 17 residues. From germline, CDR1 is LNHNV and CDR2 YYDKDF (reference sequence). V trimming: 5 bases; J trimming: 1 base; junction bases outside the gene matches: 9. The CDR3 is CATSGTGGRALQETQYF. The CDR3 bases are TGTGCCACCAGCGGGACAGGGGGGAGGGCCCTCCAAGAGACCCAGTACTTC.

The chain recombines TRBV7-8 with TRBJ1-5; no reliable D call. The germline V gene has CDR1 SGHVS and CDR2 FQNEAQ. Trimming left V 6 bases short and J 2 bases short, with 11 bases between. The CDR3 runs to 14 residues. The CDR3 DNA reads TGTGCCAGCAGGAACTCGGTCGGCAATCAGCCCCAGCATTTT. Translated, it gives CASRNSVGNQPQHF.

The chain's CDR3 is CASSVQDTDTQYF. The CDR3 bases are TGTGCCAGCAGCGTCCAGGACACAGATACGCAGTATTTT. The genes are TRBV9 and TRBJ2-3; D is unresolved. V was shortened by 2 bases and J by 2 bases, with 6 bases between the two germline ends. This CDR3 contains 13 residues. Germline loops: CDR1 SGDLS, CDR2 YYNGEE.